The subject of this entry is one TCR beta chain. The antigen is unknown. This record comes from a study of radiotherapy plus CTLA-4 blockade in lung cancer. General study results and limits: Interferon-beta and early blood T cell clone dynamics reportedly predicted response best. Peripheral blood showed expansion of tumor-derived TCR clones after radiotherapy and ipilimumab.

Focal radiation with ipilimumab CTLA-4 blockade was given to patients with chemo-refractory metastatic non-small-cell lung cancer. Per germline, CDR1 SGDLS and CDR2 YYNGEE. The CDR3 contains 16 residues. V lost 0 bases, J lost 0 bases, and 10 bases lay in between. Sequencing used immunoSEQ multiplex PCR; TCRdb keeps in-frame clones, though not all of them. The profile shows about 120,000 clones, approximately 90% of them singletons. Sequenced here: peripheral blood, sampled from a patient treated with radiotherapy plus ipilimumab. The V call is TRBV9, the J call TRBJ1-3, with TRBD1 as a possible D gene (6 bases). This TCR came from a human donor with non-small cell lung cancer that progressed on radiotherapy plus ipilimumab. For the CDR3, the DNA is TGTGCCAGCAGCGTAGGAACAGGGCGCTCTGGAAACACCATATATTTT. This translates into CASSVGTGRSGNTIYF.